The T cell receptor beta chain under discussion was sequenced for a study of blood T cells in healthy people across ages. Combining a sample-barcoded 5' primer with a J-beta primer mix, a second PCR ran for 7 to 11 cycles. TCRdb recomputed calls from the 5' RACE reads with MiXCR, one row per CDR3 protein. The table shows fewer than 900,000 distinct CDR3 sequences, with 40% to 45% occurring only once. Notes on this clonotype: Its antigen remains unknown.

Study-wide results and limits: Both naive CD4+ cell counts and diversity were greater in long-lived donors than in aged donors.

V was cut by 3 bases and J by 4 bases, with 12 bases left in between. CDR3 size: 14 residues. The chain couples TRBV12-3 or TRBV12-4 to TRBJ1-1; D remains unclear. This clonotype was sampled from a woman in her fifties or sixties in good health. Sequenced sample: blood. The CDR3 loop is CASSLVGLSTEAFF. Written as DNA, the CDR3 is TGTGCCAGCAGTTTGGTAGGGTTGAGCACTGAAGCTTTCTTT.